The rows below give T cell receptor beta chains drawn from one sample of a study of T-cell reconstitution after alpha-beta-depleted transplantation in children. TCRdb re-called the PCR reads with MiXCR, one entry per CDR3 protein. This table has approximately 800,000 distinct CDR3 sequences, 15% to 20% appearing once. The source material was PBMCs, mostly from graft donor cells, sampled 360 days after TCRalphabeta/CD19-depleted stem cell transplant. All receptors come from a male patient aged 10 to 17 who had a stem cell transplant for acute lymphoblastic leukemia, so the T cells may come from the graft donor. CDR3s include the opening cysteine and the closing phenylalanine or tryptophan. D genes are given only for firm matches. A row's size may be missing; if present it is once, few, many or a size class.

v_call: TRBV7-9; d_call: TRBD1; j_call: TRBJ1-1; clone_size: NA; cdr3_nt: TGTGCCAGCAGCCCCGGGACAGGTATATGGAGCGCTGAAGCTTTCTTT; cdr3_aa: CASSPGTGIWSAEAFF
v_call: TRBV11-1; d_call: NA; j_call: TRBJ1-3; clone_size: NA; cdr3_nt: TGTGCCAGCAGCTTAGGCATCGTCCCCGGAACCTTCTCTGGAAACACCATATATTTT; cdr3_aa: CASSLGIVPGTFSGNTIYF
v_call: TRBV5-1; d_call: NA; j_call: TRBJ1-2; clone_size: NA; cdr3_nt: TGCGCCAGCAGCTTGGGTCACGCTTATGGCTACACCTTC; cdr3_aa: CASSLGHAYGYTF
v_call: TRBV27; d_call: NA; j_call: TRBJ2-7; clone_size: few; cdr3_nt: TGTGCCAGCAGTTTATACGGAGGCCCCTACGAGCAGTACTTC; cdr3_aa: CASSLYGGPYEQYF
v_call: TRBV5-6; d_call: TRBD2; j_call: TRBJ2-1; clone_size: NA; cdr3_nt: TGTGCCAGCAGCTGTGAGCGGGAGAATTGGGTGGATGAGCAGTTCTTC; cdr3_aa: CASSCERENWVDEQFF
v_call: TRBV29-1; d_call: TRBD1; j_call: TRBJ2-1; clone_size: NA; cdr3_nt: TGCAGCGTTGCCCAGGGGGTTTCCTACAATGAGCAGTTCTTC; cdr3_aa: CSVAQGVSYNEQFF
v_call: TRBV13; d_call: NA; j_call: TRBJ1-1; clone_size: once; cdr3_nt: TGTGCCAGCAGCCCCTGGACCGGACGGGACACTGAAGCTTTCTTT; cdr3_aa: CASSPWTGRDTEAFF
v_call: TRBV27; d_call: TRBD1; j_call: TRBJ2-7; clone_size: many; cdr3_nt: TGTGCCAGCAGTCGGGACAGGGGGAGTTACGAGCAGTACTTC; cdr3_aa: CASSRDRGSYEQYF
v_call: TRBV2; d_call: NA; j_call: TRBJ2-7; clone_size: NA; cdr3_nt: TGTGCCAGCAGGAGGGAGGCGGAGAACGAGCAGTACTTC; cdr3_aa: CASRREAENEQYF
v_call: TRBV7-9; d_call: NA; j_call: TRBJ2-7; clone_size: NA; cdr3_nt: TGTGCCAGTACCCCAGGGGCGGAGAACTTC; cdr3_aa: CASTPGAENF
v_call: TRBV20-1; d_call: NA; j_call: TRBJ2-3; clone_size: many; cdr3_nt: TGCAGTGCTAGGAGGACAGATACGCAGTATTTT; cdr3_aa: CSARRTDTQYF
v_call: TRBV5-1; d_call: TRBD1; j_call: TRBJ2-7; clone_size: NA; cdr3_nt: TGCGCCAGCAGCGTTGACAGGGTTACCTACGAGCAGTACTTC; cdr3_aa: CASSVDRVTYEQYF
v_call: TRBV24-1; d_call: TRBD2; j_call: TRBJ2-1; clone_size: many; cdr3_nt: TGTGCCACCAGTGCGTTAGCGGGAGGGCCCAATGAGCAGTTCTTC; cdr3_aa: CATSALAGGPNEQFF
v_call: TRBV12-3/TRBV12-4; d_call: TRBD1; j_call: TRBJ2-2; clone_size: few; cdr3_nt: TGTGCCAGCAGTGAGACCGGGACAGGGTACGGGGAGCTGTTTTTT; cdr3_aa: CASSETGTGYGELFF
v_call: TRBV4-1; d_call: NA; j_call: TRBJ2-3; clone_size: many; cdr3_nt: TGCGCCAGCAGGGCTTCCGGCGGGCTGAGCACAGATACGCAGTATTTT; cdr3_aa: CASRASGGLSTDTQYF
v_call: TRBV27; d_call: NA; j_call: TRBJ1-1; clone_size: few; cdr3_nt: TGTGCCAGCAGTCCCGGGGGCGCCACTGAAGCTTTCTTT; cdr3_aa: CASSPGGATEAFF
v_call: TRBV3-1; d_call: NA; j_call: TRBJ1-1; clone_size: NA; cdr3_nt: TGTGCCAGCAGCCCAGAGATGAGACCGGAGACTGAAGCTTTCTTT; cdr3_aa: CASSPEMRPETEAFF
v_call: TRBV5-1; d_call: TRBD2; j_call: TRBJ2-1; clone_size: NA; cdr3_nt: TGCGCCAGCAGCTTGGAGTGGACTAGCGGGGGAACCTACAATGAGCAGTTCTTC; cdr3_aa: CASSLEWTSGGTYNEQFF
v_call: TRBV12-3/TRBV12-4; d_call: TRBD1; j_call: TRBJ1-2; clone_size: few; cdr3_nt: TGTGCCAGCAACATCCGGGACAGGGGCTATGGCTACACCTTC; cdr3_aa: CASNIRDRGYGYTF
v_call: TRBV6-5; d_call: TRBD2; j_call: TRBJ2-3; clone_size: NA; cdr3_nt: TGTGCCAGCAGTTCCTCTGGGTTAGCGGGAGTGTCTACGCAGTATTTT; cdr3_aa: CASSSSGLAGVSTQYF
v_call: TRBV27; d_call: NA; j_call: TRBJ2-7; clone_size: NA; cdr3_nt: TGTGCCAGCAGAGCCGGGAGCGGCTACGAGCAGTACTTC; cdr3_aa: CASRAGSGYEQYF
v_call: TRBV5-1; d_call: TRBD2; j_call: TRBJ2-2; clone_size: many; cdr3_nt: TGCGCCAGCTACCCCCTAGCGGATAACACCGGGGAGCTGTTTTTT; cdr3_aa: CASYPLADNTGELFF
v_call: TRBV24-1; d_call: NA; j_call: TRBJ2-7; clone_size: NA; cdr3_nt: TGTGCCACCAGTGATTCTTCTAGGGCCGTTTACGAGCAGTACTTC; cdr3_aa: CATSDSSRAVYEQYF
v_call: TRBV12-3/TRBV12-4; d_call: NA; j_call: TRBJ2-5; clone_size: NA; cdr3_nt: TGTGCCAGCAGTCTACCCGACAGATTTAAAGAGACCCAGTACTTC; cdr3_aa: CASSLPDRFKETQYF
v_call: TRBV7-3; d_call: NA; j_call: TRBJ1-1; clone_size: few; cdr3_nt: TGTGCCAGCAGCTCAGTTCGATACACTGAAGCTTTCTTT; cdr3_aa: CASSSVRYTEAFF
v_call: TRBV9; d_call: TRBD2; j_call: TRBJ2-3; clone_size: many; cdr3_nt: TGTGCCAGCAGCGTAGAGGCGGGAGCAACAGATACGCAGTATTTT; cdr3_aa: CASSVEAGATDTQYF
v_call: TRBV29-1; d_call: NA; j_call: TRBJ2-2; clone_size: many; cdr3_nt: TGCAGCGTTACGACTTGGAACACCGGGGAGCTGTTTTTT; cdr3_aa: CSVTTWNTGELFF
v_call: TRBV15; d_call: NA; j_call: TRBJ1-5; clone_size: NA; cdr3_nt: TGTGCCACCAGCAGACGAGTAGCCAACAATCAGCCCCAGCATTTT; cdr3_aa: CATSRRVANNQPQHF
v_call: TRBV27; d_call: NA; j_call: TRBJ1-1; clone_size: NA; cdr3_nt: TGTGCCAGCAGTATACAGGGTTTGGCTTTCTTT; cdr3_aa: CASSIQGLAFF
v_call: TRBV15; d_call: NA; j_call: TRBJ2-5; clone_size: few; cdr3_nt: TGTGCCACCAGCAGGGATGTTGGGGTAACGGGTGGGGAGACCCAGTACTTC; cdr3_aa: CATSRDVGVTGGETQYF
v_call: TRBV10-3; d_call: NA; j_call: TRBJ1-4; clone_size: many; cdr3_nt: TGTGCCATCAGGATGGAGATGGGGGAAAAACTGTTTTTT; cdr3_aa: CAIRMEMGEKLFF
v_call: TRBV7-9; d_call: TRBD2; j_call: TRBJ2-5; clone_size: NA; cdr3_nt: TGTGCCAGCAGCTCGAAAAGACTAGCGGGAGGCGGGGAGACCCAGTACTTC; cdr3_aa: CASSSKRLAGGGETQYF
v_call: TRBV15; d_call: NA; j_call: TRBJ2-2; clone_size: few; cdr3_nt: TGTGCCACCAGCAGATTCCGGACCGGGGAGCTGTTTTTT; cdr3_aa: CATSRFRTGELFF
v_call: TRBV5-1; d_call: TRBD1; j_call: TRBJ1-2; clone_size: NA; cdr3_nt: TGCGCCAGCAGACGGGACAGCTGGTTTGTGGAGGGCTACACCTTC; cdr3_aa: CASRRDSWFVEGYTF
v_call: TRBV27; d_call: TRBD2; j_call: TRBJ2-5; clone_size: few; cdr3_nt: TGTGCCAGCAGTTTCTCACGGACTAGCGGGGAGACCCAGTACTTC; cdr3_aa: CASSFSRTSGETQYF
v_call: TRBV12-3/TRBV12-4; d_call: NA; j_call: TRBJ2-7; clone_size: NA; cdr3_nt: TGTGCCAGCAGTCAGGAGGGGGTTCCTACCTACGAGCAGTACTTC; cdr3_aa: CASSQEGVPTYEQYF
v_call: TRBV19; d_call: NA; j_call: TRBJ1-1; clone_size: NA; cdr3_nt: TGTGCCAGCACCCAGGGTAATGGAGCTTTCTTT; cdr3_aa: CASTQGNGAFF
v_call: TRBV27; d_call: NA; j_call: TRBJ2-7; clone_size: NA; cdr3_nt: TGTGCCAGCAGTTATCTAGGACAGACCTACGAGCAGTACTTC; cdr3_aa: CASSYLGQTYEQYF
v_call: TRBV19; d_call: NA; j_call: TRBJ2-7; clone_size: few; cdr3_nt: TGTGCCAGTAGTATTAACGCCCTTGGGCCCTCCTACGAGCAGTACTTC; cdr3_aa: CASSINALGPSYEQYF
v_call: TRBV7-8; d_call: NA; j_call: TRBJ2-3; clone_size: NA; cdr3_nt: TGTGCCAGCAGCTCCGGGGACTCCTCCACAGATACGCAGTATTTT; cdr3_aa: CASSSGDSSTDTQYF
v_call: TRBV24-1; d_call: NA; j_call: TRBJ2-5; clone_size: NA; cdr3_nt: TGTGCCACCAGTGATTTTGGACGCCGGGAGACCCAGTACTTC; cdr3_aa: CATSDFGRRETQYF
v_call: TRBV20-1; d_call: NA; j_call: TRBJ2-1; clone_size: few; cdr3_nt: TGCAGTGCTAGAGATCTGGGACTGGCGGATAATGAGCAGTTCTTC; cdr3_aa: CSARDLGLADNEQFF
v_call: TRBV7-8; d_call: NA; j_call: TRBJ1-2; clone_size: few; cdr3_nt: TGTGCCAGCAGCTTAGCAGGGTGGGACTATGGCTACACCTTC; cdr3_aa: CASSLAGWDYGYTF
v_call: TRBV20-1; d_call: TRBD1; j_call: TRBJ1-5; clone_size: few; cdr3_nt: TGCAGTGCGTGGCGACAGGGGGGCAATCAGCCCCAGCATTTT; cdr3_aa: CSAWRQGGNQPQHF